A single sample gave rise to the 29 T cell receptor beta chains below, sequenced in a study of a mutant IDH1 vaccine in newly diagnosed glioma. TCRdb's table, derived via immunoSEQ multiplex PCR, lists solely in-frame clones and lacks some. The sample carries roughly 50,000 clones, 65% to 80% recorded once. These receptors are not linked to any known antigen. Regarding time point: week 35, safety follow-up. Vaccine doses each comprised 300 ug of mutant IDH1 20-mer peptide, with topical imiquimod. The sequencing used PBMCs, collected from a glioma patient whose treatment included an IDH1 peptide vaccine. These receptors all stem from a man aged 35-49 years with glioma.

The rearrangement uses TRBV30 and TRBJ1-4, with 11 bases identical to TRBD1. V dropped 1 base and J dropped 4; count of bases not matched to a gene: 5. Germline-derived CDR1 and CDR2 are GTSNPN and SVGIG (reference sequence). CDR3 length equals 16 residues. The CDR3 DNA reads TGTGCCTGGAGTGCGGGACAGGGGGTGGGTAATGAAAAACTGTTTTTT. Protein product: CAWSAGQGVGNEKLFF.

This chain uses TRBV19 with TRBJ1-4, with TRBD1 matching over 7 bases. Germline V CDR1 and CDR2: LNHDA, SQIVND (reference sequence). The CDR3 has 20 amino acids. V trimming: 1 base; J trimming: 0 bases; junction bases outside the gene matches: 14. The CDR3 DNA sequence: TGTGCCAGTAGTATAGGGGGACAGTTGATCCCGGCCGCAACTAATGAAAAACTGTTTTTT. As protein: CASSIGGQLIPAATNEKLFF.

A few counts support this clone. The gene calls are TRBV7-9 and TRBJ2-3, with TRBD2 as a possible D gene (5 bases). The CDR3 extends over 14 amino acids. V was cut by 5 bases and J by 6 bases, with 15 bases left in between. Germline V lookup: CDR1 SEHNR, CDR2 FQNEAQ (reference sequence). The CDR3 loop reads CASSPAGIWDTQYF. CDR3 bases: TGTGCCAGCAGCCCTGCCGGGATTTGGGATACGCAGTATTTT. Using reference TRBV7-9 and TRBJ2-3 for the parts outside the CDR3, the full variable domain is DTGVSQNPRHKITKRGQNVTFRCDPISEHNRLYWYRQTLGQGPEFLTYFQNEAQLEKSRLLSDRFSAERPKGSFSTLEIQRTEQGDSAMYLCASSPAGIWDTQYFGPGTRLTVL.

The chain uses TRBV5-1 and TRBJ1-6; D is possibly TRBD1 (6 bases). The CDR3 loop spans 15 amino acids. The germline V gene encodes CDR1 SGHRS and CDR2 YFSETQ. V was clipped by 4 bases and J by 6 bases, with 14 bases between them. The CDR3 region is CASSTDGQLNSPLHF. The CDR3 DNA is TGCGCCAGCAGCACTGACGGACAGCTTAATTCACCCCTCCACTTT.

The V call is TRBV5-1, the J call TRBJ1-5; 8 bases map to TRBD1. CDR1 and CDR2 from the germline V gene are SGHRS and YFSETQ. The V segment lost 4 bases and the J segment 7 bases; nucleotides outside the gene matches: 7. The CDR3 runs 14 residues. The CDR3 sequence: CASSPRGPGQPQHF. The CDR3 region has the DNA TGCGCCAGCAGCCCCAGGGGGCCCGGACAGCCCCAGCATTTT. Looking up the rest from reference TRBV5-1 and TRBJ1-5 gives the full variable domain: KAGVTQTPRYLIKTRGQQVTLSCSPISGHRSVSWYQQTPGQGLQFLFEYFSETQRNKGNFPGRFSGRQFSNSRSEMNVSTLELGDSALYLCASSPRGPGQPQHFGDGTRLSIL.

The genes are TRBV19 and TRBJ2-4, with 10 bases aligning to TRBD2. The length of the CDR3 is 18 residues. Germline values: CDR1 LNHDA, CDR2 SQIVND (reference sequence). V trimming: 1 base; J trimming: 0 bases; junction bases outside the gene matches: 6. Written as DNA, the CDR3 is TGTGCCAGTAGTATAGTGCTAGCGGGGGCAGTAGCCAAAAACATTCAGTACTTC. It yields the protein CASSIVLAGAVAKNIQYF.

This chain connects TRBV27 to TRBJ1-4, with no clear D. Germline lookup yields CDR1 MNHEY and CDR2 SMNVEV (reference sequence). This CDR3 has 14 amino acids. V lost 5 bases and J 0 bases, leaving 7 bases between the germline ends. The CDR3 DNA follows: TGTGCCAGCAGTGGGATGGCAACTAATGAAAAACTGTTTTTT. It codes for CASSGMATNEKLFF.

The chain uses TRBV6-1 and TRBJ2-7; D uncertain. This CDR3 region has 13 residues. Trimming removed 3 bases at V and 4 bases at J, with 10 bases between. The germline V gene has CDR1 MNHNS and CDR2 SASEGT. CDR3 amino acids: CASSEGLPYEQYF. In nucleotides, the CDR3 is TGTGCCAGCAGTGAGGGCCTCCCATACGAGCAGTACTTC.

This clone was counted only a few times. This rearrangement joins TRBV6-5 to TRBJ1-5; weak D call: TRBD1 (5 bases). V lost 8 bases, J lost 11 bases, and 25 bases lay in between. Germline V gene sequence: CDR1 MNHEY, CDR2 SVGAGI. CDR3 length: 15 amino acids. CDR3 residues: CASRRSGRDSGTQHF. CDR3 sequence (DNA): TGTGCCAGCCGACGAAGCGGCAGGGACTCCGGTACCCAGCATTTT.

The chain links TRBV9 to TRBJ1-2; D remains ambiguous. Germline CDR1 is SGDLS and CDR2 is YYNGEE. Trimming removed 9 bases from V and 6 bases from J, with 12 bases in between. This CDR3 has 11 amino acids. The CDR3 DNA follows: TGTGCCACCCTTGACAACCATGGCTACACCTTC. Its translation: CATLDNHGYTF.

The chain uses TRBV5-4 and TRBJ2-2; no definite D call. The V gene lost 4 bases and the J gene lost 4 bases, with 17 bases spanning the gap. The CDR3 extends over 16 amino acids. The V gene's germline CDR1 is SGHNT and CDR2 YYREEE (reference sequence). CDR3 region: CASSDQARLGTGELFF. DNA for the CDR3: TGTGCCAGCAGCGATCAGGCCCGGCTAGGCACCGGGGAGCTGTTTTTT.

This clone is a singleton in its sample. The chain employs TRBV5-1 and TRBJ2-7; TRBD1 agrees at 10 bases. V lost 4 bases and J lost 6; bases outside the gene matches: 10. CDR1 and CDR2 (germline): SGHRS, YFSETQ. The CDR3 sequence is 15 residues long. CDR3 coding DNA: TGCGCCAGCAGCCAATCACCGGGACAGGGGCGCGAGCAGTACTTC. It translates to CASSQSPGQGREQYF.

This chain links TRBV6-1 with TRBJ1-4, with TRBD1 matching over 8 bases. Germline-derived CDR1 and CDR2 are MNHNS and SASEGT. CDR3 size: 15 residues. Losses at the gene ends were 6 bases for V and 8 bases for J; bases not matched to a gene: 11. This CDR3 reads CASSAGGRGLEKLFF. The DNA for the CDR3 is TGTGCCAGCAGCGCCGGGGGCAGGGGGCTCGAAAAACTGTTTTTT.

CDR3 sequence: CSGRPDGDTQYF. The CDR3 region has the DNA TGCAGCGGCAGACCGGACGGAGATACGCAGTATTTT. This chain connects TRBV29-1 to TRBJ2-3; D remains unclear. This CDR3 has 12 amino acids. CDR1 SQVTM and CDR2 ANQGSEA come from the germline V gene. With 7 bases removed from V and 5 bases from J, the gap between germline ends came to 13 bases.

This clone was observed a few times. This chain joins TRBV28 and TRBJ2-5; 7 positions agree with TRBD2. The V gene end was trimmed by 4 bases and the J gene end by 4 bases; junction bases not matched to a gene: 9. Germline V gene data show CDR1 as MDHEN and CDR2 as SYDVKM. This CDR3 has 15 residues. The CDR3 DNA follows: TGTGCCAGCAGTTCGAGGACGGGGGGTGGAGAGACCCAGTACTTC. Amino acid sequence: CASSSRTGGGETQYF.

For the CDR3, the DNA is TGTGCCAGCAGCGTAGATGGGACTGACGGTCTGTTTTTT. Translating it yields CASSVDGTDGLFF. V is TRBV9 and J is TRBJ1-4; possible D gene TRBD1, 5 bases. V was clipped by 0 bases and J by 14 bases, with 14 bases between them. CDR3 length: 13 amino acids. The V gene's germline CDR1 is SGDLS and CDR2 YYNGEE.

The chain employs TRBV7-2 and TRBJ2-7; a weak D match, TRBD1 (5 bases). CDR1 SGHTA and CDR2 FQGNSA come from the germline V gene. CDR3 size: 14 residues. V lost 1 base and J 4 bases, leaving 11 bases between the germline ends. Here the CDR3 reads CASSLDQGSYEQYF. As DNA, the CDR3 is TGTGCCAGCAGCTTAGATCAGGGCTCATACGAGCAGTACTTC.

The chain joins TRBV7-9 to TRBJ2-7; 16 bases agree with TRBD2. This CDR3 comprises 18 residues. After removal of 1 base from V and 3 bases from J, the junction contained 6 bases not matched to a gene. The germline V gene has CDR1 SEHNR and CDR2 FQNEAQ (reference sequence). Written as DNA, the CDR3 is TGTGCCAGCAGCTTAGTCGGGACTAGCGGGGGGGCTGGCTACGAGCAGTACTTC. Translation: CASSLVGTSGGAGYEQYF.

The rearrangement joins TRBV11-2 to TRBJ2-3; tentatively, D is TRBD2 (5 bases). V dropped 1 base and J dropped 2 bases, with 13 bases sitting between them. The CDR3 loop spans 16 amino acids. Germline CDR1 SGHAT, CDR2 FQNNGV. CDR3 protein: CASSLGAAAITDTQYF. The CDR3 coding sequence is TGTGCCAGCAGCTTAGGTGCAGCGGCTATCACAGATACGCAGTATTTT. The full variable domain, rest sourced from reference TRBV11-2 and TRBJ2-3, is EAGVAQSPRYKIIEKRQSVAFWCNPISGHATLYWYQQILGQGPKLLIQFQNNGVVDDSQLPKDRFSAERLKGVDSTLKIQPAKLEDSAVYLCASSLGAAAITDTQYFGPGTRLTVL.

The V call is TRBV15, the J call TRBJ1-4, with D maybe TRBD1 (6 bases). V lost 1 base and J lost 4, with 10 bases in between. CDR3 length equals 15 residues. Germline CDR1 reads LNHNV; CDR2 reads YYDKDF (reference sequence). The DNA of the CDR3 is TGTGCCACCAGCAGAGGGGGGGGCGTTAATGAAAAACTGTTTTTT. Protein sequence: CATSRGGGVNEKLFF. Combining the CDR3 with reference TRBV15 and TRBJ1-4 gives the whole variable domain DAMVIQNPRYQVTQFGKPVTLSCSQTLNHNVMYWYQQKSSQAPKLLFHYYDKDFNNEADTPDNFQSRRPNTSFCFLDIRSPGLGDTAMYLCATSRGGGVNEKLFFGSGTQLSVL.

The V and J genes are TRBV2 and TRBJ2-5; 9 positions agree with TRBD2. Trimming removed 6 bases from V and 4 bases from J; junction bases left unmatched: 9. The CDR3 runs to 15 residues. Germline assignment: CDR1 SNHLY and CDR2 FYNNEI. The CDR3 DNA sequence: TGTGCCAGCAGGGAGCGGGGGGCAGGAGGAGAGACCCAGTACTTC. Translating gives CASRERGAGGETQYF.

CDR3 bases: TGTGCCAGCAGCCAAGATCGTTCAGGTTACACTGAAGCTTTCTTT. Protein product: CASSQDRSGYTEAFF. This chain links TRBV14 with TRBJ1-1; no clear D gene. Germline CDR1 and CDR2: SGHDN and FVKESK. The germline V and J ends were trimmed by 0 bases and 3 bases, with 11 bases remaining between them. The CDR3 extends over 15 amino acids.

The V gene is TRBV5-6, the J gene TRBJ2-7; D unclear. Trimming stripped 4 bases from V and 3 bases from J, with 5 bases between. This CDR3 contains 11 residues. Germline CDR1 and CDR2: SGHDT and YYEEEE. CDR3 nucleotide sequence: TGTGCCAGCAGCCTTAACTACGAGCAGTACTTC. This encodes CASSLNYEQYF.

The J gene is TRBJ2-7, the V gene TRBV2; TRBD2 is a possible D gene (7 bases). V was pared by 0 bases and J by 2 bases, with 14 bases between. The CDR3 is made up of 16 amino acids. Germline CDR1 reads SNHLY; CDR2 reads FYNNEI. The CDR3 nucleotides are TGTGCCAGCAGTGAAGCACTCGGCGGGGGCCCCTACGAGCAGTACTTC. This gives the protein CASSEALGGGPYEQYF.

The CDR3 nucleotides are TGTGCCAGCAGCTTGGCCTTTGAGGGGAGGGGGACCCAGTACTTC. Translating it yields CASSLAFEGRGTQYF. The chain joins TRBV5-4 to TRBJ2-5; 7 positions agree with TRBD2. Germline CDR1 is SGHNT and CDR2 is YYREEE (reference sequence). The CDR3 spans 15 residues. With V trimmed by 0 bases and J by 7 bases, 9 bases remained unmatched.

The rearrangement links TRBV6-6 to TRBJ1-2; 7 bases are a match to TRBD1. Germline lookup yields CDR1 MNHNY and CDR2 SVGAGI (reference sequence). The CDR3 runs 15 residues. V was pared by 2 bases and J by 3 bases, with 6 bases of the junction left unmatched. The chain's CDR3 is CASSYGAGGDYGYTF. CDR3 coding DNA: TGTGCCAGCAGTTACGGGGCAGGGGGAGACTATGGCTACACCTTC.

This sequence joins TRBV5-4 and TRBJ2-3; TRBD2 matches 12 bases. This CDR3 comprises 14 residues. Germline values: CDR1 SGHNT, CDR2 YYREEE (reference sequence). The ends lost 0 bases at V and 14 bases at J; junction bases unmatched: 7. CDR3 coding DNA: TGTGCCAGCAGCTTGGCCGCTAGCGGGGGGGAAGGGTATTTT. This gives the protein CASSLAASGGEGYF.

Only one count was recorded for this clone. This sequence joins TRBV7-2 and TRBJ2-5; 8 nucleotides match TRBD2. The V segment lost 5 bases and the J segment 5 bases; nucleotides outside the gene matches: 13. This CDR3 comprises 16 residues. The germline V gene has CDR1 SGHTA and CDR2 FQGNSA. The CDR3 sequence: CASSPGVLAGWETQYF. The CDR3 DNA sequence: TGTGCCAGCAGCCCAGGGGTTCTAGCGGGTTGGGAGACCCAGTACTTC.

The chain joins TRBV5-5 to TRBJ2-7; TRBD2 matches 7 bases. This CDR3 comprises 13 residues. After removal of 6 bases from V and 6 bases from J, the junction contained 9 bases not matched to a gene. CDR1 SGHKS and CDR2 YYEKEE come from the germline V gene (reference sequence). CDR3 residues: CASNSRTSGEQYF. The CDR3 DNA sequence: TGTGCCAGCAACTCAAGGACTAGTGGCGAGCAGTACTTC.